The following is a T cell receptor (beta chain) sequence with its context. This sample stems from a study of cytomegalovirus exposure and HLA in healthy donors. This CDR3 comprises 16 residues. The germline V gene encodes CDR1 LNHDA and CDR2 SQIVND (reference sequence). Between the trimmed V and J ends, which lost 1 base and 1 base, there was a span of 13 bases. The PCR made use of 60 Vbeta and 13 Jbeta primers. Sequencing was performed with immunoSEQ multiplex PCR; in TCRdb, only in-frame clones are kept and a portion is missing. The sample shows around 120,000 clones, 50% to 65% of them seen only once.

This chain connects TRBV19 to TRBJ1-2; D ambiguous. The sequence was collected from a woman aged 40-49 years in good health and CMV-seropositive. Sequenced input: PBMCs. The CDR3 DNA reads as TGTGCCAGTAGTATAGCCACCTCTTCGGGTAACTATGGCTACACCTTC. It codes for CASSIATSSGNYGYTF.